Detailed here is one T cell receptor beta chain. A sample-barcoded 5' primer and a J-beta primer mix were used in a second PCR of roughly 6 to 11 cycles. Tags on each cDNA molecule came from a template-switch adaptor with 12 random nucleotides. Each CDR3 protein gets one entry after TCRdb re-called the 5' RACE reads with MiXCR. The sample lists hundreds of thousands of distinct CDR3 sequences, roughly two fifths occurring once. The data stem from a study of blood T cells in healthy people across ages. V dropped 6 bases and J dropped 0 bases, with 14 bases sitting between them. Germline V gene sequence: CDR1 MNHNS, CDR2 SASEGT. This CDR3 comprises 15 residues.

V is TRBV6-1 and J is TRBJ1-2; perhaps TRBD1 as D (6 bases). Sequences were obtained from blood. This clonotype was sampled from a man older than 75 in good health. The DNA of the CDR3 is TGTGCCAGCAGCCGCCCGGGACAAGCTAACTATGGCTACACCTTC. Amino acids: CASSRPGQANYGYTF.